This T cell receptor beta chain appears in the sequencing data of a study of blood T cell repertoires in COVID-19 (dated by TCRdb to the early 2020s). About the investigation overall: Samples covering the acute and convalescent phases of COVID-19 were provided by collaborators in the United States, Italy and Spain. Subjects who had been exposed to COVID-19, were actively infected with it, or had recovered from it provided the deeply sampled blood TCRbeta repertoires that made up the dataset. The repertoires were released in a freely available public database intended as a resource for research on the immune response to SARS-CoV-2. Where available, HLA class I and class II types were taken from metadata supplied by the sample provider and were not determined by assay-based typing. Sample metadata almost always included a de-identified subject ID, COVID-19 status, age in years and sex. The samples were drawn from the first 160 participants of the ongoing ImmuneRACE study and from 1,254 subjects provided by 6 global collaborators. The material from the prospective study consisted of cDNA or gDNA derived from T cells, B-cell-depleted T cells, or PBMCs.

TCRbeta CDR3 regions were amplified from genomic DNA by means of the immunoSEQ Assay, a bias-controlled multiplex PCR. Under the source paper's analysis protocol: The number of nucleated cells in each sample was estimated by amplification of reference gene primers within the assay. To quantify the absolute abundance of each unique TCRbeta CDR3 rearrangement, sequence reads were collapsed and filtered. Productive Simpson clonality was computed per sample as the square root of Simpson's diversity index over productive rearrangements. TCRdb re-hosts the immuneACCESS table, in-frame sequences only. Its copies lack some clones; in the studies checked, an unresolved V gene accounts for under half of them, and the cause for the rest is not known. V and J calls and clone size are those listed in that table; D and trimming were worked out from the DNA. This sample gives some 200,000 clones in total; about 76% of them show up just once. Clones ranked in the top ten supply 8.5% to 10% of the sample.

What the work shows at the level of the full study, not this receptor alone: The quantity of clinical and demographic metadata differed by source and by participant and was supplied without curation.

CDR3 length: 15 amino acids, cysteine to phenylalanine. Only CDR3 DNA is held: 45 bases, read in frame from base 1. Looking up the germline V gene yields CDR1 SQVTM and CDR2 ANQGSEA. The germline V end is reduced by 5 bases and the J end by 1 base; junction bases left unmatched: 10. Each collaborating institution followed its own protocols to collect whole blood in K2EDTA tubes. For TCRbeta analysis, collaborator samples were shipped as frozen whole blood, as isolated PBMCs, or as DNA extracted from either sample type. Regarding this clone: Its target antigen remains unknown. Qualities for individual bases were not recorded, and no much larger clone is one base off.

The sequencing input was peripheral blood. The TCR was taken from a woman in her 50s with active or convalescent COVID-19. The sequence joins TRBV29-1 to TRBJ1-1, and 7 junction bases match TRBD1. The DNA sequence is TGCAGCGTTACTAGACGACAGGGAGAGAACACTGAAGCTTTCTTT. Its amino acids are CSVTRRQGENTEAFF.